Below are 25 T cell receptor beta chains sequenced from a single sample in a study of metastatic and nonmetastatic thyroid tumors. From the PCR reads, TCRdb re-called clones with MiXCR. The table shows roughly 30,000 clones, with approximately 22% occurring only once. No treatment of any kind had been given to any patient before thyroid surgery. Sequences were obtained from blood. The receptors derive from a female donor with papillary thyroid cancer or a benign thyroid nodule (not recorded which). Some clones in this sample may be carry-over from other donors' samples.

This clone was recorded a few times. This chain joins TRBV7-2 and TRBJ1-2, with D possibly being TRBD1 (5 bases). In germline, CDR1 is SGHTA, CDR2 FQGNSA. The V gene lost 7 bases and the J gene lost 8 bases, with 17 bases spanning the gap. The CDR3 covers 13 residues. CDR3 protein: CASKGPSLGGYTF. The CDR3 DNA reads as TGTGCCAGCAAGGGACCGTCTTTAGGGGGCTACACCTTC.

Comment on this clone: The junction shows a germline mismatch at one end, possibly a read error. The chain uses TRBV6-5 and TRBJ2-5; tentative D call: TRBD1 (6 bases). Germline V gene sequence: CDR1 MNHEY, CDR2 SVGAGI. The CDR3 is 13 amino acids. The CDR3 region has the DNA TGTGCCATCAGTATACAGGGTAGAGAGACCCAGTACTTC. It translates to CAISIQGRETQYF.

This clone was detected many times. The chain is built from TRBV27 and TRBJ2-5; D is perhaps TRBD1 (5 bases). The CDR3 extends over 13 amino acids. CDR1 is MNHEY, CDR2 SMNVEV, per germline (reference sequence). Trimming removed 4 bases from V and 5 bases from J, with 11 bases in between. CDR3 nucleotide sequence: TGTGCCAGCAGTTATAGACAGTCGGAGACCCAGTACTTC. Translation gives CASSYRQSETQYF.

V and J are TRBV3-1 and TRBJ2-1; D not resolved. Germline CDR1 and CDR2: LGHDT and YNNKEL (reference sequence). Trimming shortened V by 6 bases and J by 0 bases, and 9 bases separated the two germline ends. The length of the CDR3 is 14 residues. CDR3 DNA sequence: TGTGCCAGCAGTTTCCAGAGCTCCTACAATGAGCAGTTCTTC. Translating it yields CASSFQSSYNEQFF.

The rearrangement uses TRBV13 and TRBJ2-2, with 8 bases that match TRBD1. Germline V gene lookup returns CDR1 PRHDT and CDR2 FYEKMQ (reference sequence). The CDR3 loop spans 14 amino acids. Trimming at V came to 5 bases and at J to 5 bases, leaving 4 bases not matched to a gene. DNA for the CDR3: TGTGCCAGCAGCCGACGACAGGGGACCGGGGAGCTGTTTTTT. It specifies CASSRRQGTGELFF.

This clone was seen a handful of times. V is TRBV29-1 and J is TRBJ2-3; weak D call: TRBD1 (6 bases). The CDR3 is 16 amino acids. Germline CDR1 SQVTM, CDR2 ANQGSEA. Trimming removed 5 bases from V and 5 bases from J, with 23 bases in between. The CDR3 is CSVQQGRLVAGDTQYF. The CDR3 DNA reads TGCAGCGTTCAACAGGGTAGGCTAGTAGCTGGAGATACGCAGTATTTT.

This clone was seen many times. The chain links TRBV28 to TRBJ2-5, with D possibly being TRBD1 or TRBD2 (7 bases each). The V gene's germline CDR1 is MDHEN and CDR2 SYDVKM. With 5 bases removed from V and 2 bases from J, the gap between germline ends came to 15 bases. This CDR3 is 15 amino acids long. This CDR3 is CASSTQGGFQETQYF. The DNA of the CDR3 is TGTGCCAGCAGTACCCAGGGGGGGTTTCAAGAGACCCAGTACTTC.

This clone was counted at least ten times. Additional DNA sequences in this sample encode the identical CDR3. The chain is built from TRBV19 and TRBJ2-6, with D tentatively TRBD1 (6 bases). The CDR3 has 15 residues. Deletions cut 7 bases from V and 2 bases from J, with 12 bases between. CDR1 and CDR2 from the germline V gene are LNHDA and SQIVND (reference sequence). The CDR3 bases are TGTGCCAGTACCACGAAGGGGGCTGGGGCCAACGTCCTGACTTTC. As protein: CASTTKGAGANVLTF.

This clone was counted between two and nine times. The same CDR3 arises from other DNA sequences in this sample as well. The J gene is TRBJ2-1, the V gene TRBV15, with D possibly matching TRBD2 (6 bases). This CDR3 is built from 14 residues. V dropped 0 bases and J dropped 5 bases, with 8 bases sitting between them. Germline V gene data show CDR1 as LNHNV and CDR2 as YYDKDF (reference sequence). CDR3 sequence: CATSRDGGNNEQFF. The CDR3 DNA follows: TGTGCCACCAGCAGAGATGGCGGGAACAATGAGCAGTTCTTC.

Regarding this clone: This may be a read error: a much more frequent sequence differs by one nucleotide. This same CDR3 is encoded by further DNA sequences in the sample. The CDR3 coding sequence is TGCGTCAGCAGCTTAAGTCCTGGACAGGGGAGAGGCTACACCTTC. As protein: CVSSLSPGQGRGYTF. V and J are TRBV11-2 and TRBJ1-2; 9 positions match TRBD1. This CDR3 has 15 amino acids. Germline loops: CDR1 SGHAT, CDR2 FQNNGV. The full variable domain, with the rest looked up from reference TRBV11-2 and TRBJ1-2, is EAGVAQSPRYKIIEKRQSVAFWCNPISGHATLYWYQQILGQGPKLLIQFQNNGVVDDSQLPKDRFSAERLKGVDSTLKIQPAKLEDSAVYLCVSSLSPGQGRGYTFGSGTRLTVV.

For this clone: A much larger clonotype is one base distant, so this may be a read error. V gene TRBV5-1 combines with J gene TRBJ1-3; D unclear. Per the germline V gene, CDR1 is SGHRS and CDR2 is YFSETQ. The CDR3 runs to 14 residues. Trimming shortened V by 6 bases and J by 1 base, and 11 bases separated the two germline ends. In DNA form, the CDR3 reads TGCGCCAGCATCTTCTTGGGATCTGGAAACACCATATATTTT. Protein product: CASIFLGSGNTIYF.

The chain combines TRBV2 with TRBJ2-7; 7 nucleotides align to TRBD1. With V trimmed by 3 bases and J by 5 bases, 19 bases remained unmatched. The CDR3 runs to 18 residues. Germline lookup yields CDR1 SNHLY and CDR2 FYNNEI. The CDR3 sequence is CASSDGTVLPPGSNEQYF. CDR3 DNA sequence: TGTGCCAGCAGTGACGGGACAGTGTTGCCGCCCGGAAGCAACGAGCAGTACTTC.

The chain has TRBV7-8 and TRBJ2-5; TRBD1 is a possible D gene (6 bases). Trimming removed 6 bases from V and 5 bases from J, with 19 bases in between. The germline CDR1 and CDR2 sequences are SGHVS and FQNEAQ. The CDR3 length is 15 residues. DNA of the CDR3: TGTGCCAGCAGAATAGGGGACACTATTGGGGAGACCCAGTACTTC. It encodes CASRIGDTIGETQYF.

At least ten counts were recorded for this clone. This sequence joins TRBV12-3 or TRBV12-4 and TRBJ1-5; the D is unclear. The CDR3 is 13 residues long. The V and J ends lost 5 bases and 3 bases respectively, with 8 bases between them. The CDR3 DNA follows: TGTGCCAGCAGTCCCTCTTTCAATCAGCCCCAGCATTTT. It translates to CASSPSFNQPQHF.

This clone was seen at least ten times. The CDR3 bases are TGCGCCAGCAGCTCACAGGGGAGTTCCTACGAGCAGTACTTC. The encoded protein is CASSSQGSSYEQYF. The V and J genes are TRBV5-1 and TRBJ2-7, with 7 bases that match TRBD1. This CDR3 region has 14 residues. Germline trimming cut 3 bases from V and 1 base from J; bases unmatched to any gene: 4. Germline CDR1 and CDR2: SGHRS and YFSETQ.

The rearrangement joins TRBV3-1 to TRBJ2-7; D is perhaps TRBD1 (7 bases). Looked up from germline, CDR1 is LGHDT and CDR2 is YNNKEL (reference sequence). V was shortened by 0 bases and J by 1 base, with 10 bases between the two germline ends. The CDR3 is made up of 15 amino acids. The CDR3, as DNA: TGTGCCAGCAGCCAAGATGCGGGACAGTCCTACGAGCAGTACTTC. Translating gives CASSQDAGQSYEQYF.

Concerning this clone itself: This clone may be a read error of a much larger clone one base away. The sample holds other DNA sequences that translate to the same CDR3. The chain has TRBV7-9 and TRBJ1-3, with D unresolved. Germline assignment: CDR1 SEHNR and CDR2 FQNEAQ (reference sequence). The CDR3 spans 15 residues. CDR3 sequence (DNA): TGTGCCAGCAGCTTAGGGCGGAACTCTGGAAATACCATATATTTT. Residues: CASSLGRNSGNTIYF.

This clone was detected only a few times. The chain joins TRBV10-3 to TRBJ2-2; a possible D gene is TRBD1 (5 bases). Trimming removed 8 bases from V and 4 bases from J, with 11 bases in between. The CDR3 is made up of 13 amino acids. Germline loops: CDR1 ENHRY, CDR2 SYGVKD. CDR3 sequence: CAIRRQSTGELFF. The CDR3 DNA sequence: TGTGCCATCCGTCGACAGTCCACCGGGGAGCTGTTTTTT.

This clone was detected ten times or more. The chain combines TRBV10-3 with TRBJ2-3; a weak D match, TRBD2 (5 bases). This CDR3 has 16 residues. V shed 6 bases and J shed 3 bases, with 19 bases lying between them. The germline CDR1 and CDR2 sequences are ENHRY and SYGVKD. CDR3 sequence: CAISQGSSSGTDTQYF. In DNA form, the CDR3 reads TGTGCCATCAGCCAAGGATCAAGTTCGGGAACAGATACGCAGTATTTT.

The chain uses TRBV6-1 and TRBJ1-2; 7 bases align to TRBD1. This CDR3 spans 14 amino acids. The ends lost 6 bases at V and 7 bases at J; junction bases unmatched: 11. Germline V gene lookup returns CDR1 MNHNS and CDR2 SASEGT. This CDR3 is CASSDTPAGGGYTF. The CDR3 nucleotides are TGTGCCAGCAGCGACACGCCGGCAGGGGGTGGCTACACCTTC.

The chain is built from TRBV6-1 and TRBJ1-2, with D possibly matching TRBD1 (6 bases). V dropped 6 bases and J dropped 4 bases, with 18 bases sitting between them. Germline V gene data show CDR1 as MNHNS and CDR2 as SASEGT. This CDR3 has 15 residues. CDR3: CASRTDLTGSYGYTF. CDR3 sequence (DNA): TGTGCCAGCAGGACAGACCTAACAGGGAGCTATGGCTACACCTTC.

Only a few counts were recorded for this clone. The genes are TRBV13 and TRBJ2-7; D unresolved. The germline V and J ends were trimmed by 1 base and 5 bases, with 6 bases remaining between them. The length of the CDR3 is 12 residues. From germline, CDR1 is PRHDT and CDR2 FYEKMQ (reference sequence). CDR3 nucleotides: TGTGCCAGCAGCTTAGATCTCGACGAGCAGTACTTC. Protein: CASSLDLDEQYF.

There are many counts of this clone. The V and J genes are TRBV4-2 and TRBJ2-3, with unresolved D. The CDR3 contains 15 residues. The germline V gene encodes CDR1 LGHNA and CDR2 YNFKEQ. V was pared by 2 bases and J by 3 bases, with 12 bases between. Here the CDR3 reads CASSQTPGATDTQYF. The CDR3 DNA follows: TGTGCCAGCAGCCAAACCCCTGGTGCGACAGATACGCAGTATTTT.

This chain connects TRBV25-1 to TRBJ2-3, with a weak D call TRBD2 (6 bases). The CDR3 is 13 residues long. Trimming took off 4 bases at V and 5 bases at J, with 10 bases between the two ends. Germline V gene data show CDR1 as MGHDK and CDR2 as SYGVNS. DNA for the CDR3: TGTGCCAGCAGTGCTTGGAGGGGAGATACGCAGTATTTT. Protein product: CASSAWRGDTQYF.

This sequence joins TRBV20-1 and TRBJ2-1; possible D gene TRBD2, 6 bases. CDR1 and CDR2 from the germline V gene are DFQATT and SNEGSKA (reference sequence). V dropped 6 bases and J dropped 3 bases, with 6 bases sitting between them. The CDR3 extends over 11 amino acids. Here the CDR3 DNA reads TGCAGTGCGGACTACTACAATGAGCAGTTCTTC. This translates into CSADYYNEQFF.